Listed below are T cell receptor beta chains from one sample, sequenced in a study of OX40 agonist ivuxolimab in advanced cancers. Some clones are missing from TCRdb's copy, which holds only in-frame ones; the method was immunoSEQ multiplex PCR. The sample consists of tens of thousands of clones, over 65% of them appearing once. This sample comprised CD4+ or CD8+ T cells sorted from blood, obtained in a trial of the OX40 agonist ivuxolimab. The receptor set was obtained from an adult with an advanced solid tumor such as melanoma, head and neck, liver or kidney cancer. The CDR3 runs from the conserved cysteine through the conserved F or W. A D gene is named only where the DNA matches it firmly. Some rows have no size entry. The others give once, few or many, or a class for an expanded clone.

CDR3 protein	CDR3 DNA	J gene	V gene	clone size	D gene
CAWSGLGGSYNEQFF	TGTGCCTGGAGCGGACTCGGGGGGTCCTACAATGAGCAGTTCTTC	TRBJ2-1	TRBV30	.	TRBD2
CASSAPGGEETQYF	TGCGCCAGCAGTGCCCCCGGAGGCGAAGAGACCCAGTACTTC	TRBJ2-5	TRBV10-2	.	.
CASATGTAIHPQHF	TGTGCCAGCGCAACCGGGACAGCGATCCACCCCCAGCATTTT	TRBJ1-5	TRBV18	.	TRBD1
CASSPWTGGRNQPQHF	TGTGCCAGCAGTCCGTGGACAGGGGGCCGAAATCAGCCCCAGCATTTT	TRBJ1-5	TRBV28	.	TRBD1
CASSYWERDTEAFF	TGTGCCAGCAGTTACTGGGAGAGGGACACTGAAGCTTTCTTT	TRBJ1-1	TRBV6-5	.	.
CASSRDGYEQYF	TGCGCCAGCAGCCGGGACGGATACGAGCAGTACTTC	TRBJ2-7	TRBV5-1	.	.
CASSLGQGWETQYF	TGCGCCAGCAGCCTCGGACAGGGGTGGGAGACCCAGTACTTC	TRBJ2-5	TRBV5-1	.	TRBD1
CASSGSCRDRGQEQYF	TGCGCCAGCAGTGGGAGCTGCCGGGACAGGGGGCAAGAGCAGTACTTC	TRBJ2-7	TRBV10-1	.	TRBD1
CASSLAGSGVYGYTF	TGCGCCAGCAGCCTTGCCGGGTCTGGGGTCTATGGCTACACCTTC	TRBJ1-2	TRBV5-1	.	.
CAWGDSPRNQPQHF	TGTGCCTGGGGGGACAGCCCCCGGAATCAGCCCCAGCATTTT	TRBJ1-5	TRBV30	.	TRBD1
CASSQAGARETQYF	TGCGCCAGCAGCCAAGCCGGGGCTAGGGAGACCCAGTACTTC	TRBJ2-5	TRBV4-1	.	.
CSVEPTGGNTEAFF	TGCAGCGTTGAACCCACAGGGGGGAACACTGAAGCTTTCTTT	TRBJ1-1	TRBV29-1	.	TRBD1
CASSLLTGSNSNQPQHF	TGTGCCAGCAGCTTGCTTACCGGGTCAAATAGCAATCAGCCCCAGCATTTT	TRBJ1-5	TRBV5-6	many	.
CASKLLAGDQETQYF	TGCGCCAGCAAACTACTAGCGGGCGATCAAGAGACCCAGTACTTC	TRBJ2-5	TRBV5-1	.	TRBD2
CASDRGGASNYGYTF	TGTGCCAGCGACCGAGGGGGGGCGTCTAACTATGGCTACACCTTC	TRBJ1-2	TRBV7-2	.	.
CASSLPNTSTNEKLFF	TGTGCCAGCAGCTTACCTAACACCTCAACTAATGAAAAACTGTTTTTT	TRBJ1-4	TRBV7-3	once	.
CASSPSGQTYQPQHF	TGTGCCAGCAGCCCTTCCGGACAGACGTATCAGCCCCAGCATTTT	TRBJ1-5	TRBV7-2	.	.
CASSYSGQNYGYTF	TGTGCCAGCAGTTACTCAGGACAGAACTATGGCTACACCTTC	TRBJ1-2	TRBV6-5	.	.
CASSHYDRLYNEQFF	TGTGCCAGCAGCCACTACGACAGGTTGTACAATGAGCAGTTCTTC	TRBJ2-1	TRBV14	.	.
CASSVDPSGIYEQYF	TGTGCCAGCAGCGTAGATCCTAGCGGGATCTACGAGCAGTACTTC	TRBJ2-7	TRBV9	once	TRBD2
CASSPGREENSPLHF	TGTGCCAGCTCACCAGGCAGGGAAGAGAATTCACCCCTCCACTTT	TRBJ1-6	TRBV18	.	.
CASSVDSRMATEAFF	TGTGCCAGCAGCGTAGACTCGAGGATGGCCACTGAAGCTTTCTTT	TRBJ1-1	TRBV9	.	.
CASSGPGSGGDTDTQYF	TGTGCCAGCAGTGGCCCAGGGAGCGGGGGAGACACAGATACGCAGTATTTT	TRBJ2-3	TRBV2	.	TRBD2
CASSLDRGIYGYTF	TGTGCCAGCAGCTTGGACAGGGGCATCTATGGCTACACCTTC	TRBJ1-2	TRBV5-4	.	TRBD1
CASSYSGIEQYF	TGTGCCAGCAGTTACTCCGGGATCGAGCAGTACTTC	TRBJ2-7	TRBV6-5	.	.
CASSSDPIQGWNEQFF	TGTGCCAGTAGTTCGGACCCAATTCAAGGGTGGAATGAGCAGTTCTTC	TRBJ2-1	TRBV19	.	.
CASSPNSGTYTGELFF	TGTGCCAGCAGCCCAAATAGCGGGACCTACACCGGGGAGCTGTTTTTT	TRBJ2-2	TRBV5-4	once	TRBD2
CASSFYTGSATNEKLFF	TGTGCCAGCAGCTTTTATACAGGGTCGGCAACTAATGAAAAACTGTTTTTT	TRBJ1-4	TRBV5-6	.	.
CASSFGFPARAFF	TGTGCCAGCAGCTTCGGTTTTCCAGCCAGGGCTTTCTTT	TRBJ1-1	TRBV7-3	.	.
CASSLPRVRADTQYF	TGCGCCAGCAGTTTACCGAGGGTAAGGGCAGATACGCAGTATTTT	TRBJ2-3	TRBV23-1	.	.
CASSGAGTSRYEQYF	TGTGCCAGCAGTGGGGCCGGGACTAGTAGGTACGAGCAGTACTTC	TRBJ2-7	TRBV25-1	.	TRBD2
CASSSGQFMNTEAFF	TGTGCCAGCAGCTCCGGACAGTTCATGAACACTGAAGCTTTCTTT	TRBJ1-1	TRBV6-5	few	.
CASSLGELFGYTF	TGTGCCAGCAGCTTAGGAGAGTTATTTGGCTACACCTTC	TRBJ1-2	TRBV7-2	.	.
CASSQPGLATGELFF	TGTGCCAGTAGTCAACCGGGACTAGCGACCGGGGAGCTGTTTTTT	TRBJ2-2	TRBV19	.	TRBD2
CASSRHRDDYGYTF	TGCGCCAGCAGCCGTCACAGGGATGACTATGGCTACACCTTC	TRBJ1-2	TRBV4-3	.	.
CASSEGGGSVVAGELFF	TGTGCCAGCAGTGAGGGGGGCGGATCGGTAGTCGCCGGGGAGCTGTTTTTT	TRBJ2-2	TRBV25-1	.	.
CASSRTGGDGYTF	TGTGCCAGCTCAAGGACAGGAGGGGATGGCTACACCTTC	TRBJ1-2	TRBV18	.	TRBD1
CASSAYLDEQYF	TGTGCCAGCAGCGCCTACTTGGACGAGCAGTACTTC	TRBJ2-7	TRBV7-9	.	.
CASSERPSGGAVSYNEQFF	TGTGCCAGCAGTGAAAGACCCAGCGGGGGGGCCGTGTCCTACAATGAGCAGTTCTTC	TRBJ2-1	TRBV2	.	TRBD2
CASSVSGSSYNEQFF	TGTGCCAGCAGCGTAAGCGGGAGCTCCTACAATGAGCAGTTCTTC	TRBJ2-1	TRBV9	.	TRBD2
CASSSTRGIETQYF	TGTGCCAGCAGCTCCACGCGGGGGATCGAGACCCAGTACTTC	TRBJ2-5	TRBV11-2	once	TRBD2
CASSRDQYEQYF	TGTGCCAGCAGCCGTGACCAGTACGAGCAGTACTTC	TRBJ2-7	TRBV7-9	.	.
CASMLRAGSNQPQHF	TGTGCCAGTATGTTGAGGGCGGGGAGCAATCAGCCCCAGCATTTT	TRBJ1-5	TRBV19	.	.
CASSTYRTGENYGYTF	TGTGCCAGCAGCACCTACCGGACAGGAGAAAACTATGGCTACACCTTC	TRBJ1-2	TRBV5-6	medium-sized	TRBD1
CASSLEVRGGYNEQFF	TGCGCCAGCAGCTTGGAAGTGAGGGGGGGTTACAATGAGCAGTTCTTC	TRBJ2-1	TRBV5-1	.	.
CASSQPTSGASRQFF	TGCGCCAGCAGCCAGCCGACTAGCGGGGCCTCGCGGCAGTTCTTC	TRBJ2-1	TRBV4-1	.	TRBD2
CASSLVSGQGVETQYF	TGTGCCAGCAGCTTAGTATCAGGTCAGGGGGTTGAGACCCAGTACTTC	TRBJ2-5	TRBV7-2	once	TRBD1
CAISGRTAQETQYF	TGTGCCATCAGTGGAAGGACAGCCCAAGAGACCCAGTACTTC	TRBJ2-5	TRBV10-3	.	.
CASGSSVGQGYEQYF	TGTGCTAGTGGTTCCTCTGTTGGACAGGGCTACGAGCAGTACTTC	TRBJ2-7	TRBV12-5	.	TRBD1
CASSPLTGNNSPLHF	TGTGCCAGCAGCCCGTTGACGGGAAATAATTCACCCCTCCACTTT	TRBJ1-6	TRBV11-1	.	.
CASSFDRVGSPLHF	TGCGCCAGCAGTTTTGACAGGGTTGGCTCACCCCTCCACTTT	TRBJ1-6	TRBV5-1	.	TRBD1
CASRPEKGLDNQPQHF	TGTGCCAGCAGGCCTGAAAAGGGCCTGGATAATCAGCCCCAGCATTTT	TRBJ1-5	TRBV6-6	once	.
CASSEEAGGPDTQYF	TGTGCCAGCAGTGAAGAAGCGGGAGGGCCAGATACGCAGTATTTT	TRBJ2-3	TRBV25-1	.	TRBD2
CASSLGGSGSGYGYTF	TGTGCCAGCAGCTTAGGCGGATCGGGGTCGGGATATGGCTACACCTTC	TRBJ1-2	TRBV7-9	.	.
CASSVRSLGQGARRTGELFF	TGTGCCAGCAGCGTAAGGTCGTTGGGACAGGGGGCACGGAGGACCGGGGAGCTGTTTTTT	TRBJ2-2	TRBV9	.	TRBD1
CASRGDSPLELNTEAFF	TGTGCCAGCCGAGGGGACAGCCCCTTGGAGCTGAACACTGAAGCTTTCTTT	TRBJ1-1	TRBV9	.	TRBD1
CASSRQRSSYNEQFF	TGTGCCAGCAGTAGACAGCGAAGCTCCTACAATGAGCAGTTCTTC	TRBJ2-1	TRBV25-1	.	.
CASSLAQVGGSTDTQYF	TGTGCCAGCAGCTTAGCCCAAGTCGGGGGTAGCACAGATACGCAGTATTTT	TRBJ2-3	TRBV7-2	.	.
CSAGAYSEAFF	TGCAGTGCTGGCGCGTACAGTGAAGCTTTCTTT	TRBJ1-1	TRBV20-1	.	.
CASSTGETQYF	TGTGCCAGTAGTACAGGGGAGACCCAGTACTTC	TRBJ2-5	TRBV19	.	.